This TCR beta chain emerged from a study of blood T cells in healthy people across ages. Regarding this clonotype: This could be a read error, since a much larger clone is one nucleotide away.

A second PCR, run for roughly 7 to 11 cycles, used a sample-barcoded 5' primer plus a J-beta primer mix. TCRdb processed the 5' RACE reads anew with MiXCR; each CDR3 protein has one entry. Of approximately 800,000 distinct CDR3 sequences listed, under 40% are singletons. CDR1 is SGDLS and CDR2 is YYNGEE in the germline V gene. CDR3 length: 12 residues. This chain links TRBV9 with TRBJ1-2; the D is unclear. Material: blood. The TCR originated in a man between 18 and 35 years old in good health. The CDR3 reads CASSVGNYSYTF. The CDR3, as DNA: TGTGCCAGCAGCGTCGGCAACTATAGCTACACCTTC.